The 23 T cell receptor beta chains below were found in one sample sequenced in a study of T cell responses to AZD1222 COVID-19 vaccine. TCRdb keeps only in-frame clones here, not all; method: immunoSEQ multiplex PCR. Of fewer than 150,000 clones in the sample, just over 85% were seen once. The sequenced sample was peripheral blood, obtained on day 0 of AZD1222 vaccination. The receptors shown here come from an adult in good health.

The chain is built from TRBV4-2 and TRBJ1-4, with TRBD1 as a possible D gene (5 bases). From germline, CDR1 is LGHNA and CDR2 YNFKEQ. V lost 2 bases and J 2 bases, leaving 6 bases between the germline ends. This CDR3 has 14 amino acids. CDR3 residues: CASSQQGTNEKLFF. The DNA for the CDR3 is TGTGCCAGCAGCCAACAGGGCACTAATGAAAAACTGTTTTTT.

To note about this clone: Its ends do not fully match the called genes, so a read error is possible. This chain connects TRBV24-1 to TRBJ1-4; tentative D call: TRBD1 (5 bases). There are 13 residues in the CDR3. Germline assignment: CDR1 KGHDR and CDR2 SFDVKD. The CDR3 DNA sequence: TGTGCCACAAGTGACAGAAGGGATGAAAAACTGTTTTTT. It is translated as CATSDRRDEKLFF.

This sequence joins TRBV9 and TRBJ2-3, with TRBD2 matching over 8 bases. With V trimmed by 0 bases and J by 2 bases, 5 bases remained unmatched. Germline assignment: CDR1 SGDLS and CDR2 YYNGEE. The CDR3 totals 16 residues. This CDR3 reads CASSVDPGRATDTQYF. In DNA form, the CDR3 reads TGTGCCAGCAGCGTAGACCCCGGGAGGGCCACAGATACGCAGTATTTT.

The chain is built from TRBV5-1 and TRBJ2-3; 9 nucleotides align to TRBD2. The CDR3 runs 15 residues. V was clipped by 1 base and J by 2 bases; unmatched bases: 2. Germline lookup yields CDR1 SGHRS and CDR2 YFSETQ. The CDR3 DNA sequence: TGCGCCAGCAGCTTGTTAGCGGGGGTCACAGATACGCAGTATTTT. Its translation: CASSLLAGVTDTQYF.

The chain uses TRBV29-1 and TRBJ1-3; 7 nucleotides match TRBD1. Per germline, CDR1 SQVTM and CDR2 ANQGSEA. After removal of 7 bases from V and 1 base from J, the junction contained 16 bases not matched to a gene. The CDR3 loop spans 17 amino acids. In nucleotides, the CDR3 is TGCAGCGCGGGGGGGGGACAGCTTGCTGGATCTGGAAACACCATATATTTT. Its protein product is CSAGGGQLAGSGNTIYF.

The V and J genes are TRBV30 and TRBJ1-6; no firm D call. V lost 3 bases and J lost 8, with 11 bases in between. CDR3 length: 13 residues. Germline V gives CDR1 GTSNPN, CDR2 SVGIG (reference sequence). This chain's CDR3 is CAWSGEKDSPLHF. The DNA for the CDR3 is TGTGCCTGGAGCGGCGAAAAGGATTCACCCCTCCACTTT.

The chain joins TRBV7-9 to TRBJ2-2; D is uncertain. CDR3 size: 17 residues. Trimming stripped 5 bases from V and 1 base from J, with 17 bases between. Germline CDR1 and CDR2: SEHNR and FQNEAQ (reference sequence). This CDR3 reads CASSAQPPRRNTGELFF. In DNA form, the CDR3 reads TGTGCCAGCAGCGCCCAACCTCCTAGGAGGAACACCGGGGAGCTGTTTTTT.

CDR3 loop: CASSRSGVSQETQYF. As DNA, the CDR3 is TGCGCCAGCAGCCGTAGCGGGGTCTCTCAAGAGACCCAGTACTTC. The chain joins TRBV5-1 to TRBJ2-5, with TRBD2 matching over 8 bases. Germline V gene data show CDR1 as SGHRS and CDR2 as YFSETQ. The J segment lost 2 bases and the V segment lost 4 bases, leaving 7 bases of the junction unmatched. The CDR3 has 15 residues.

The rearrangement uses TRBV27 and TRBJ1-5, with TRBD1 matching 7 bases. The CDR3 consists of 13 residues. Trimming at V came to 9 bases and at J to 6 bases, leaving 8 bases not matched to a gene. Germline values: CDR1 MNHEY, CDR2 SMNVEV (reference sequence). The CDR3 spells CASAQGSGQPQHF. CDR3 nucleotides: TGTGCCAGTGCACAGGGGTCGGGTCAGCCCCAGCATTTT.

The CDR3: CASTTDLWGYGYTF. CDR3 nucleotides: TGTGCCAGCACCACGGACCTCTGGGGGTATGGCTACACCTTC. The rearrangement joins TRBV6-5 to TRBJ1-2; the D gene is possibly TRBD1 (5 bases). The CDR3 has 14 amino acids. Germline lookup yields CDR1 MNHEY and CDR2 SVGAGI. V lost 7 bases, J lost 5 bases, and 17 bases lay in between.

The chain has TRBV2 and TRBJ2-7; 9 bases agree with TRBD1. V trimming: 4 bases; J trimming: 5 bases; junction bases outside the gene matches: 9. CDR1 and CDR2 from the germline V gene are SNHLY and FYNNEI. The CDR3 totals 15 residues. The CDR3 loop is CASSVQGQGLHEQYF. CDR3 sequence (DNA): TGTGCCAGCAGTGTGCAGGGACAGGGACTCCACGAGCAGTACTTC.

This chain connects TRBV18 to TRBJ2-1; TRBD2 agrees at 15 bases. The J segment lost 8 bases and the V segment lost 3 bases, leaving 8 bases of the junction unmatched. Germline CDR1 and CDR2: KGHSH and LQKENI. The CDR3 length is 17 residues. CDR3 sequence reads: CASSPPGLAGGRDEQFF. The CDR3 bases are TGTGCCAGCTCACCTCCGGGACTAGCGGGGGGTCGTGATGAGCAGTTCTTC. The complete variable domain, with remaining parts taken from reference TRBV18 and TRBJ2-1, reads NAGVMQNPRHLVRRRGQEARLRCSPMKGHSHVYWYRQLPEEGLKFMVYLQKENIIDESGMPKERFSAEFPKEGPSILRIQQVVRGDSAAYFCASSPPGLAGGRDEQFFGPGTRLTVL.

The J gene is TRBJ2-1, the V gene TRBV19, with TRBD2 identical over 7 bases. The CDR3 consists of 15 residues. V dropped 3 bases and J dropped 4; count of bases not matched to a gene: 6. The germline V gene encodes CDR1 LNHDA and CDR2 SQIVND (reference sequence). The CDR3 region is CASSMGGVEYNEQFF. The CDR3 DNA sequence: TGTGCCAGTAGTATGGGGGGGGTAGAGTACAATGAGCAGTTCTTC.

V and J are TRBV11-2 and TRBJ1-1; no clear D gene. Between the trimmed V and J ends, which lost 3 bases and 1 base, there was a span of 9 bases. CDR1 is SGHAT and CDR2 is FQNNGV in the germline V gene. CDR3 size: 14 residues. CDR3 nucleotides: TGTGCCAGCAGCTTCCCCGTCTGGAACACTGAAGCTTTCTTT. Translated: CASSFPVWNTEAFF.

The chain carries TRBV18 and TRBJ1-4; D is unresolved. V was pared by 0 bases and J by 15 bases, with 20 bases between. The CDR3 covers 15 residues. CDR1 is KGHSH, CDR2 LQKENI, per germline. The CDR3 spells CASSPPGGRVETLFF. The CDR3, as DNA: TGTGCCAGCTCACCACCAGGTGGTCGGGTTGAAACGTTGTTTTTT. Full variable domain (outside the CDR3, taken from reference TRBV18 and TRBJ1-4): NAGVMQNPRHLVRRRGQEARLRCSPMKGHSHVYWYRQLPEEGLKFMVYLQKENIIDESGMPKERFSAEFPKEGPSILRIQQVVRGDSAAYFCASSPPGGRVETLFFGSGTQLSVL.

CDR3 sequence: CASSLTGGLSYMTQYF. The DNA of the CDR3 is TGCGCCAGCAGCCTAACAGGGGGCCTTTCGTATATGACCCAGTACTTC. The rearrangement joins TRBV4-1 to TRBJ2-5; TRBD1 agrees at 9 bases. The CDR3 runs to 16 residues. Germline loops: CDR1 MGHRA, CDR2 YSYEKL. The junction had 13 bases not matched to a gene; V was cut back by 4 bases and J by 7 bases.

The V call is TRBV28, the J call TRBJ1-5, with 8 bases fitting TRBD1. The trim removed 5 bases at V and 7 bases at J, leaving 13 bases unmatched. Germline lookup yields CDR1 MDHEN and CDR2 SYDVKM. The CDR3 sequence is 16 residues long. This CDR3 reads CASSQTRDRGWQPQHF. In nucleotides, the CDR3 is TGTGCCAGCAGTCAAACCCGTGACAGGGGTTGGCAGCCCCAGCATTTT.

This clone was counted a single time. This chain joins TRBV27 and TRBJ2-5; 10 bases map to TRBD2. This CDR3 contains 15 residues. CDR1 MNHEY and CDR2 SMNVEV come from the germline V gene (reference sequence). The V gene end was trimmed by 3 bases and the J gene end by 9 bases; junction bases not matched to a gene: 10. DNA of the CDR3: TGTGCCAGCAGTTTCGGTAGCGGGGGGCCGTCGGCCCAGTACTTC. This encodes CASSFGSGGPSAQYF.

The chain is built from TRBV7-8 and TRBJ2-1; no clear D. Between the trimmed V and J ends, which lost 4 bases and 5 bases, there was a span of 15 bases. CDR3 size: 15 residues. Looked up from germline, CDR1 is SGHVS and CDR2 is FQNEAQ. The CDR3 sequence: CASSSRRFSNNEQFF. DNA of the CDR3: TGTGCCAGCAGCTCCCGCCGGTTTAGCAACAATGAGCAGTTCTTC.

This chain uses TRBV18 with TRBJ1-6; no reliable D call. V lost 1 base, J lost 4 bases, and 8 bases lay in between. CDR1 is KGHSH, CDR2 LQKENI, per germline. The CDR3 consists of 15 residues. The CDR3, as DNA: TGTGCCAGCTCACCACGTCCGAGATATAATTCACCCCTCCACTTT. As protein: CASSPRPRYNSPLHF.

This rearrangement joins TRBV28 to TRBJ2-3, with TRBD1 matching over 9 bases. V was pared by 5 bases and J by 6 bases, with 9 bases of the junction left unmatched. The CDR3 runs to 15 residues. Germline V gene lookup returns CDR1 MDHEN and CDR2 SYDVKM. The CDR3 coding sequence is TGTGCCAGCAGTCAACAGGGGGCGGTCACTGATACGCAGTATTTT. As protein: CASSQQGAVTDTQYF.

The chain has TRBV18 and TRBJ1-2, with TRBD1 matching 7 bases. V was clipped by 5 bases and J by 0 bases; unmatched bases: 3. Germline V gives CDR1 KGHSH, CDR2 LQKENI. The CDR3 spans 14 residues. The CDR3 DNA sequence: TGTGCCAGCTCAACAGGGACAGCTAACTATGGCTACACCTTC. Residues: CASSTGTANYGYTF. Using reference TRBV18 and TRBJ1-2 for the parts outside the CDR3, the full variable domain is NAGVMQNPRHLVRRRGQEARLRCSPMKGHSHVYWYRQLPEEGLKFMVYLQKENIIDESGMPKERFSAEFPKEGPSILRIQQVVRGDSAAYFCASSTGTANYGYTFGSGTRLTVV.

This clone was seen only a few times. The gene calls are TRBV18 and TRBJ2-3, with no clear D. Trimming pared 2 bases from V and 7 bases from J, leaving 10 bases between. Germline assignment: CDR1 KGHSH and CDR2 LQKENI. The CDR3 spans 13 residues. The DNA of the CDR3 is TGTGCCAGCTCACCAGGCCTCGAGCATACGCAGTATTTT. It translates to CASSPGLEHTQYF. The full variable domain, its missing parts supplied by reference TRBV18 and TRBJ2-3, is NAGVMQNPRHLVRRRGQEARLRCSPMKGHSHVYWYRQLPEEGLKFMVYLQKENIIDESGMPKERFSAEFPKEGPSILRIQQVVRGDSAAYFCASSPGLEHTQYFGPGTRLTVL.